This is a list of T cell receptor beta chains from one sample in a study of tissue T cells after allogeneic stem cell transplantation. Generated by immunoSEQ multiplex PCR, the TCRdb table keeps only in-frame clones and is missing some. The profile shows a few thousand clones, roughly 76% of them singletons. The sequencing here drew on small intestine tissue, taken at autopsy. These receptors were taken from a male patient of 60 years or more with steroid-refractory graft-versus-host disease after an allogeneic stem cell transplant. Some T cells may be transferred from the graft donor. CDR3s include the opening cysteine and the closing phenylalanine or tryptophan. The D gene is left open where the match is weak. The size field is filled for only some rows; it gives once, few, many or a size class.

clone_size: NA
d_call: NA
v_call: TRBV28
j_call: TRBJ1-5
cdr3_nt: TGTGCCAGCACGGTCGCGGGGGCCCTCAGCAATCAGCCCCAGCATTTT
cdr3_aa: CASTVAGALSNQPQHF

clone_size: once
d_call: NA
v_call: TRBV18
j_call: TRBJ2-5
cdr3_nt: TGTGCCAGCTCACCAGCTACAGGGACCGAAGGGACCCAGTACTTC
cdr3_aa: CASSPATGTEGTQYF

clone_size: NA
d_call: TRBD1
v_call: TRBV5-1
j_call: TRBJ1-1
cdr3_nt: TGCGCCAGCAGATCAGGACAGGCTAATACTGAAGCTTTCTTT
cdr3_aa: CASRSGQANTEAFF

clone_size: NA
d_call: TRBD2
v_call: TRBV10-3
j_call: TRBJ2-3
cdr3_nt: TGTGCCATCAGTGACTCTAGCGGGGGCACAGATACGCAGTATTTT
cdr3_aa: CAISDSSGGTDTQYF

clone_size: once
d_call: TRBD1
v_call: TRBV7-8
j_call: TRBJ1-1
cdr3_nt: TGTGCCAGCAGCTTGAGACAGGGGATCTACACTGAAGCTTTCTTT
cdr3_aa: CASSLRQGIYTEAFF

clone_size: NA
d_call: TRBD1
v_call: TRBV7-8
j_call: TRBJ2-3
cdr3_nt: TGTGCCAGCAGCGGACAGGGATTAGGCACAGATACGCAGTATTTT
cdr3_aa: CASSGQGLGTDTQYF

clone_size: NA
d_call: NA
v_call: TRBV30
j_call: TRBJ1-3
cdr3_nt: TGTGCCTGGAGTGTACGGGATCACTCTGGAAACACCATATATTTT
cdr3_aa: CAWSVRDHSGNTIYF

clone_size: NA
d_call: NA
v_call: TRBV9
j_call: TRBJ1-1
cdr3_nt: TGTGCCAGCAGCGTAGTTACAGGGAATGTCCCTACTGAAGCTTTCTTT
cdr3_aa: CASSVVTGNVPTEAFF

clone_size: NA
d_call: NA
v_call: TRBV28
j_call: TRBJ1-1
cdr3_nt: TGTGCCAGCAGTCTCCATGCCGGGGTGACTAAGTCTGAAGCTTTCTTT
cdr3_aa: CASSLHAGVTKSEAFF

clone_size: NA
d_call: NA
v_call: TRBV6-5
j_call: TRBJ1-5
cdr3_nt: TGTGCCAGCAGTTACTCGGGCAGGGGCGATCAGCCCCAGCATTTT
cdr3_aa: CASSYSGRGDQPQHF

clone_size: NA
d_call: NA
v_call: TRBV11-3
j_call: TRBJ2-7
cdr3_nt: TGTGCCAGCAGCTTAGGGCGGGGGCCCTCCTACGAGCAGTACTTC
cdr3_aa: CASSLGRGPSYEQYF

clone_size: NA
d_call: NA
v_call: TRBV28
j_call: TRBJ1-1
cdr3_nt: TGTGCCAGCAGTTTACGGGACCCGGGCACTGAAGCTTTCTTT
cdr3_aa: CASSLRDPGTEAFF

clone_size: large
d_call: TRBD2
v_call: TRBV29-1
j_call: TRBJ2-7
cdr3_nt: TGCAGCGTTGGAGGACTAGCGGGCGAGCAGTACTTC
cdr3_aa: CSVGGLAGEQYF

clone_size: once
d_call: NA
v_call: TRBV7-9
j_call: TRBJ1-1
cdr3_nt: TGTGCCAGCAGCTTCGGGGACCTTAGAGTCACTGAAGCTTTCTTT
cdr3_aa: CASSFGDLRVTEAFF

clone_size: NA
d_call: NA
v_call: TRBV19
j_call: TRBJ2-2
cdr3_nt: TGTGCCAGTAGTACTGCCTCGGGAATAAACACCGGGGAGCTGTTTTTT
cdr3_aa: CASSTASGINTGELFF

clone_size: few
d_call: NA
v_call: TRBV7-2
j_call: TRBJ1-3
cdr3_nt: TGTGCCAGCAGCTTATTGGCTGGAAACACCATATATTTT
cdr3_aa: CASSLLAGNTIYF

clone_size: NA
d_call: NA
v_call: TRBV5-4
j_call: TRBJ1-2
cdr3_nt: TGTGCCAGCAGCTCTAACAGGGACTTCAGCTATGGCTACACCTTC
cdr3_aa: CASSSNRDFSYGYTF

clone_size: NA
d_call: NA
v_call: TRBV19
j_call: TRBJ1-5
cdr3_nt: TGTGCCAGTAGTATGAGTTGGGCAGGGAGACAGCCCCAGCATTTT
cdr3_aa: CASSMSWAGRQPQHF

clone_size: NA
d_call: TRBD1
v_call: TRBV5-5
j_call: TRBJ2-7
cdr3_nt: TGTGCCAGCAGCCAAGGACAGGGTGACTACGAGCAGTACTTC
cdr3_aa: CASSQGQGDYEQYF

clone_size: NA
d_call: NA
v_call: TRBV2
j_call: TRBJ2-7
cdr3_nt: TGTGCCAGCAGTCGGGACTTCTTCTACGAGCAGTACTTC
cdr3_aa: CASSRDFFYEQYF

clone_size: NA
d_call: NA
v_call: TRBV6-6
j_call: TRBJ1-3
cdr3_nt: TGTGCCAGCAGAAACCAGGGACCTGGAAACACCATATATTTT
cdr3_aa: CASRNQGPGNTIYF

clone_size: NA
d_call: NA
v_call: TRBV6-2/TRBV6-3
j_call: TRBJ2-1
cdr3_nt: TGTGCCAGCAGCCTGGACCTCCTGGGCGAGCAGTTCTTC
cdr3_aa: CASSLDLLGEQFF

clone_size: NA
d_call: NA
v_call: TRBV11-2
j_call: TRBJ2-1
cdr3_nt: TGTGCCAGCAGCTTAGGAATGACGGGGTCCGACCGGTTCTTC
cdr3_aa: CASSLGMTGSDRFF

clone_size: few
d_call: NA
v_call: TRBV5-1
j_call: TRBJ1-2
cdr3_nt: TGCGCCAGCAGCTTGGAGGCAGGTCGGGACTATGGCTACACCTTC
cdr3_aa: CASSLEAGRDYGYTF

clone_size: NA
d_call: NA
v_call: TRBV30
j_call: TRBJ1-2
cdr3_nt: TGTGCCGGAACACAGGGAAGGAATGGCTACACCTTC
cdr3_aa: CAGTQGRNGYTF

clone_size: NA
d_call: NA
v_call: TRBV30
j_call: TRBJ1-2
cdr3_nt: TGTGCCTGGAGTCCCGGGGCCCTGTATGGCTACACCTTC
cdr3_aa: CAWSPGALYGYTF

clone_size: NA
d_call: NA
v_call: TRBV2
j_call: TRBJ1-1
cdr3_nt: TGTGCCAGCAGTGAAATATTCACTGAAGCTTTCTTT
cdr3_aa: CASSEIFTEAFF

clone_size: NA
d_call: NA
v_call: TRBV5-1
j_call: TRBJ2-3
cdr3_nt: TGCGCCAGCAGCAATACAGGAAGCACAGATACGCAGTATTTT
cdr3_aa: CASSNTGSTDTQYF

clone_size: once
d_call: NA
v_call: TRBV6-1
j_call: TRBJ1-4
cdr3_nt: TGTGCCAGCAGTGAAAATATAGGGTTCACTGAAAAACTGTTTTTT
cdr3_aa: CASSENIGFTEKLFF

clone_size: NA
d_call: NA
v_call: TRBV10-3
j_call: TRBJ2-1
cdr3_nt: TGTGCCATCAGTGTCAGTCCTGGGGCCCGCTCCTACAATGAGCAGTTCTTC
cdr3_aa: CAISVSPGARSYNEQFF

clone_size: NA
d_call: TRBD1
v_call: TRBV19
j_call: TRBJ1-2
cdr3_nt: TGTGCCAGTAGTACCCGACAGGGTAACTATGGCTACACCTTC
cdr3_aa: CASSTRQGNYGYTF

clone_size: NA
d_call: TRBD1
v_call: TRBV3-1/TRBV3-2
j_call: TRBJ2-2
cdr3_nt: TGTGCCAGCAGCCAAACAGGGGCTACCGGGGAGCTGTTTTTT
cdr3_aa: CASSQTGATGELFF

clone_size: NA
d_call: NA
v_call: TRBV5-1
j_call: TRBJ2-1
cdr3_nt: TGCGCCAGCAGCGTTGGGAATAATGAGCAGTTCTTC
cdr3_aa: CASSVGNNEQFF

clone_size: NA
d_call: NA
v_call: TRBV12-3/TRBV12-4
j_call: TRBJ2-5
cdr3_nt: TGTGCCAGCAGCCTCGAGGGGACCCAGTACTTC
cdr3_aa: CASSLEGTQYF

clone_size: large
d_call: NA
v_call: TRBV10-3
j_call: TRBJ1-5
cdr3_nt: TGTGCCATCAGGGACAGTTATAGCAATCAGCCCCAGCATTTT
cdr3_aa: CAIRDSYSNQPQHF

clone_size: NA
d_call: NA
v_call: TRBV5-1
j_call: TRBJ2-2
cdr3_nt: TGCGCCAGCAGCCCGGGACTCGGTTCCACCGGGGAGCTGTTTTTT
cdr3_aa: CASSPGLGSTGELFF

clone_size: NA
d_call: NA
v_call: TRBV4-2
j_call: TRBJ2-5
cdr3_nt: TGTGCCAGCAGCCAAGAAATGGGGGCACCAGAGACCCAGTACTTC
cdr3_aa: CASSQEMGAPETQYF

clone_size: few
d_call: NA
v_call: TRBV10-2
j_call: TRBJ2-2
cdr3_nt: TGCGCCAGCAGTGAGCCGCCCGACCTACTGAACACCGGGGAGCTGTTTTTT
cdr3_aa: CASSEPPDLLNTGELFF

clone_size: large
d_call: NA
v_call: TRBV11-2
j_call: TRBJ2-7
cdr3_nt: TGTGCCAGCAGCTTCGTCCACGAGCAGTACTTC
cdr3_aa: CASSFVHEQYF

clone_size: NA
d_call: NA
v_call: TRBV18
j_call: TRBJ2-3
cdr3_nt: TGTGCCAGCTCACCAGGGATCCCAGATACGCAGTATTTT
cdr3_aa: CASSPGIPDTQYF